One and the same sample provided the 7 T cell receptor beta chains below, sequenced in a study of blood T cell repertoires in COVID-19 (dated by TCRdb to the early 2020s). Receptors were amplified or captured by the immunoSEQ multiplex PCR assay. TCRdb limited this immuneACCESS table to in-frame rearrangements with V and J called. A share of clones is missing; checked studies link under half to unresolved V genes, and the rest is unexplained. For this sample there are 97,000 or so clones; 80% to 95% appear just once. Of the sample, under 2% falls within the top ten clones. Sequencing was done on a sample of peripheral blood. The receptors were gathered from a woman between 50 and 59 years old with COVID-19, enrolled during active disease.

The chain uses TRBV28 and TRBJ1-5, with D perhaps TRBD1 (5 bases). Germline V gene lookup returns CDR1 MDHEN and CDR2 SYDVKM. This CDR3 comprises 12 residues. V was clipped by 2 bases and J by 6 bases, with 5 bases between them. The CDR3: CASSLRGQPQHF. CDR3 sequence (DNA): TGTGCCAGCAGTTTAAGGGGTCAGCCCCAGCATTTT.

This chain links TRBV25-1 with TRBJ1-4, with TRBD1 matching 7 bases. The germline gives CDR1 MGHDK, CDR2 SYGVNS. The CDR3 totals 15 residues. The V gene end was trimmed by 2 bases and the J gene end by 3 bases; junction bases not matched to a gene: 3. The CDR3: CASSEPDRANEKLFF. CDR3 in DNA: TGTGCCAGCAGTGAACCTGACAGGGCTAATGAAAAACTGTTTTTT.

This sequence joins TRBV6-4 and TRBJ2-3; TRBD1 agrees at 9 bases. After removal of 3 bases from V and 6 bases from J, the junction contained 10 bases not matched to a gene. CDR3 length equals 16 residues. Germline CDR1 reads MRHNA; CDR2 reads SNTAGT. The DNA of the CDR3 is TGTGCCAGCAGTGATTTGGACAGGGGAGGTCCCGATACGCAGTATTTT. This encodes CASSDLDRGGPDTQYF.

The J gene is TRBJ1-5, the V gene TRBV7-2; TRBD1 agrees at 10 bases. V lost 1 base to trimming and J lost 6 bases; unmatched junction nucleotides: 6. This CDR3 has 16 residues. Per germline, CDR1 SGHTA and CDR2 FQGNSA. The CDR3 sequence: CASSLGTGGASQPQHF. DNA for the CDR3: TGTGCCAGCAGCTTAGGGACAGGGGGGGCCAGTCAGCCCCAGCATTTT. The full variable domain, with the rest looked up from reference TRBV7-2 and TRBJ1-5, is GAGVSQSPSNKVTEKGKDVELRCDPISGHTALYWYRQSLGQGLEFLIYFQGNSAPDKSGLPSDRFSAERTGGSVSTLTIQRTQQEDSAVYLCASSLGTGGASQPQHFGDGTRLSIL.

A single count supports this clone. The chain is built from TRBV5-1 and TRBJ2-1, with a tentative D call TRBD2 (5 bases). Trimming shortened V by 1 base and J by 6 bases, and 14 bases separated the two germline ends. This CDR3 comprises 15 residues. Germline assignment: CDR1 SGHRS and CDR2 YFSETQ. The CDR3 nucleotides read TGCGCCAGCAGCTTGAGCGGTAGGGATGGCAATGAGCAGTTCTTC. This codes for CASSLSGRDGNEQFF.

The rearrangement joins TRBV19 to TRBJ1-2; D may be TRBD1 (5 bases). The CDR3 consists of 15 residues. Germline loops: CDR1 LNHDA, CDR2 SQIVND (reference sequence). The germline V and J ends were trimmed by 5 bases and 6 bases, with 19 bases remaining between them. The CDR3 DNA follows: TGTGCCAGTAGTGCTCCCCGGGCAGGGTATAATGGCTACACCTTC. This gives the protein CASSAPRAGYNGYTF.

The V call is TRBV27, the J call TRBJ1-5; tentative D call: TRBD1 (6 bases). CDR1 and CDR2 (germline): MNHEY, SMNVEV (reference sequence). The CDR3 is 15 amino acids. The V end lost 5 bases, the J end lost 6 bases, and 17 bases lay between the germline ends. The CDR3: CASSSYGGAGQPQHF. Here the CDR3 DNA reads TGTGCCAGCAGTAGCTATGGGGGCGCGGGTCAGCCCCAGCATTTT.